This TCR beta chain derives from a study of T cells in Graves' hyperthyroidism and ophthalmopathy. Overall study context: Pretreatment peripheral blood was obtained at initial diagnosis.

The sample holds many counts of this clonotype. The antigen is unknown. The hyperthyroidism was newly diagnosed and had lasted under 2 months; the patients were aged 18 to 65. The V and J ends lost 3 bases and 5 bases, in that order; junction bases with no gene match: 13. This CDR3 contains 16 residues. Per germline, CDR1 DFQATT and CDR2 SNEGSKA (reference sequence). There were TCR beta CDR3 regions amplified from RNA transcripts. RT-PCR in the first round (using the HTBI primer set) targeted the TCR CDR3. TCRdb recomputed calls from the multiplex PCR reads with MiXCR, one row per CDR3 protein. The table records approximately 480,000 distinct CDR3 sequences, more than 20% of them present only once. Study findings and constraints: It was a median roughly 6.5 months before onset that the model predicted ophthalmopathy.

The genes are TRBV20-1 and TRBJ1-2; 9 positions match TRBD1. This TCR came from a man between 18 and 29 years old with Graves' hyperthyroidism. Sequencing was carried out using blood. In DNA, the CDR3 is TGCAGTGCTAGTTTGACAGGGGGTTTGCTAGCATATGGCTACACCTTC. This codes for CSASLTGGLLAYGYTF.